This T cell receptor (beta chain) emerged from a study of cytotoxic CD8 clonotypes in ibrutinib-treated CLL (dated by TCRdb to the early 2020s). Looking at the study overall: In this cohort, more than 14 patients were treatment-naive and ten to eleven were relapsed/refractory, while 17 to 18 had unmutated IGHV. Samples at response were collected after a median of 12 months of treatment, with a range of roughly 6 to 40 months. Cryopreserved peripheral blood mononuclear cells were collected at three points: before therapy, at response, and at either sustained remission or disease progression. On average, each sample had about 250,000 productive templates and tens of thousands of productive rearrangements. Partial responses were observed in about 25 patients and complete responses in 2; after a median follow-up of around 68 months, remission was maintained in 15 or so patients and progression was observed in roughly twelve. Of the 85 to 95 participants in the trial, about 25 had longitudinal samples available. Every sample from remission and from progressive disease was obtained while the patients were still on ibrutinib.

The time point label, read with the paper, signifies: approximately 25 months on ibrutinib. For TCR beta library preparation, about 2 micrograms of genomic DNA was extracted from cryopreserved PBMCs. Longitudinal blood samples from CLL patients on ibrutinib monotherapy were analyzed using high-throughput TCR beta sequencing. Patients were enrolled in a phase 2 open-label single-center ibrutinib monotherapy trial. On a MiSeq, deep resolution sequencing aimed for a depth between 1 in 1 million and 1 in 200,000 T cells, with each clonotype covered 10x on average. The immunoSEQ hsTCRB Kit was used to generate TCR beta libraries. As for the authors' bioinformatics: ImmunoSEQ Data Assistant and ImmunoSEQ Analyzer were used for data analysis, and V, D and J genes were assigned according to IMGT definitions. Clonality, with values ranging from 0 to 1, was calculated as one minus the normalized Shannon entropy of productive rearrangement frequencies. Public clonotype analysis was restricted to overrepresented clonotypes comprising at least 0.05% of each patient's repertoire. Some twelve age-matched healthy donor repertoires from immuneACCESS were used as controls for clonality. TCRdb took this table from immuneACCESS and kept in-frame rearrangements with V and J called. Such tables lack part of the clones; where checked against another copy, unresolved V genes explain under half of the gap, and the rest is unexplained. The V and J calls and clone size were taken over from that table, and D and trimming were inferred from the DNA. The sample table shows roughly 170,000 clones, and 70% to 85% are seen once. The ten largest clones add up to 4.6% of the sample.

As for this clone: Its antigen remains unidentified. Base qualities were left out, and no much larger clone turns up one base away. The sample holds other DNA sequences that translate to the same CDR3.

The germline V gene sets CDR1 to SGHAT and CDR2 to FQNNGV. The CDR3, from cysteine to phenylalanine, totals 13 residues. Only the CDR3 DNA is retained, 39 bases long and in frame from the first base. Relative to germline, V is 2 bases shorter and J is 1 base shorter, with 5 bases between their ends. The research as a whole found: An increase in clonality was observed at ibrutinib response, with clonality remaining stable during sustained remission and falling back toward baseline at progression. Public clonotypes were found to be uncommon and were observed to contract or remain stable during treatment; the increase in clonality was shown to reflect expansion of private clonotypes at ibrutinib response. Lymph node repertoires were not examined, and the timing of sampling was not matched between patients in sustained remission and those whose disease progressed. Baseline clonality exceeded that of age-matched healthy donors and correlated strongly with circulating CD8+ T-cell counts.

This sequence originates from a human donor with chronic lymphocytic leukemia. This specimen was PBMCs, taken after 24 months of ibrutinib treatment. Recombination connected TRBV11-2 to TRBJ1-1; a confident D gene designation cannot be given. The CDR3 reads as follows: CASSLSRNTEAFF. The nucleotides read TGTGCCAGCAGCTTAAGTCGGAACACTGAAGCTTTCTTT.